This T cell receptor beta chain was sequenced during a study of T cells in localized non-small cell lung cancer. Notes on the study in general: Adjacent lung had a median about 55 of the 100 largest tumor clones. Overall survival was longer when the density of T cells in the blood was higher. Heterogeneity stays possible, as sequencing covered only one tumor region.

This CDR3 contains 14 residues. CDR1 is MNHNS, CDR2 SASEGT, per germline. The ends were cut back, 2 bases at V and 6 bases at J, with 11 bases in the middle. The repertoire was sequenced with immunoSEQ multiplex PCR; TCRdb's copy has only in-frame clones and lacks some. Among tens of thousands of clones listed, roughly 87% were seen once. As for this clone: Antigen specificity is unknown.

The chain uses TRBV6-1 and TRBJ1-5, with D unresolved. The receptor was derived from a man aged 40 to 70 with stage III lung adenocarcinoma. The sequenced sample was peripheral blood mononuclear cells, obtained before any cancer treatment. CDR3 sequence (DNA): TGTGCCAGCAGTGAACGGCTTAAGGGTCAGCCCCAGCATTTT. This sequence encodes CASSERLKGQPQHF.